The 21 T cell receptor beta chains listed next were all sequenced from one sample in a study of cytomegalovirus exposure and HLA in healthy donors (dated by TCRdb to between 2016 and 2019). Library preparation used the immunoSEQ multiplex PCR assay. The multiplex PCR relied on a mix of 60 forward primers for TCR Vbeta segments and 13 reverse primers for TCR Jbeta segments. TCRdb provides this immuneACCESS table in a form limited to in-frame rearrangements. Some clones are lacking; in checked studies, under half of them reflect an unresolved V gene, and why the rest are absent is not known. The sample table holds approximately 100,000 clones, of which 60% to 80% were seen once. The ten largest clones capture over 2.5% of the sample. Sample: PBMCs. All receptors derive from a man in his fifties in good health and CMV-seropositive.

This sequence joins TRBV5-1 and TRBJ1-3, with D uncertain. Trimming pared 0 bases from V and 1 base from J, leaving 11 bases between. Germline CDR1 reads SGHRS; CDR2 reads YFSETQ. This CDR3 spans 16 amino acids. The CDR3 sequence is CASSLGSGLSGNTIYF. The CDR3 DNA reads TGCGCCAGCAGCTTGGGGTCAGGACTTTCTGGAAACACCATATATTTT.

The table lists this clone with a few counts. This chain uses TRBV6-1 with TRBJ1-6; 10 bases agree with TRBD1. Germline V gene data show CDR1 as MNHNS and CDR2 as SASEGT. The CDR3 totals 16 residues. J was trimmed by 6 bases and V by 3 bases; bases with no gene match: 5. The DNA of the CDR3 is TGTGCCAGCAGTGATTGGACAGGGGGGTTTAATTCACCCCTCCACTTT. Its protein is CASSDWTGGFNSPLHF.

The genes are TRBV5-4 and TRBJ1-1, with D uncertain. The V and J ends lost 0 bases and 1 base respectively, with 4 bases between them. The CDR3 loop spans 13 amino acids. Germline values: CDR1 SGHNT, CDR2 YYREEE (reference sequence). The CDR3 DNA reads TGTGCCAGCAGCTTGGGAGCGAACACTGAAGCTTTCTTT. Amino acid sequence: CASSLGANTEAFF.

The rearrangement uses TRBV9 and TRBJ2-1; maybe TRBD2 (6 bases). Trimming removed 3 bases at V and 0 bases at J, with 10 bases between. This CDR3 region has 15 residues. CDR1 is SGDLS and CDR2 is YYNGEE in the germline V gene. CDR3 DNA sequence: TGTGCCAGCAGCGAGGAGGGGAGCTCCTACAATGAGCAGTTCTTC. Its protein product is CASSEEGSSYNEQFF.

The chain has TRBV5-8 and TRBJ1-5; D ambiguous. CDR1 SGHTS and CDR2 YDEGEE come from the germline V gene. Trimming took 3 bases from V and 3 from J, leaving 7 bases between them. This CDR3 has 13 amino acids. The CDR3 coding sequence is TGTGCCAGCAGCTACAGCTCCAATCAGCCCCAGCATTTT. Translating gives CASSYSSNQPQHF.

J is TRBJ1-1 and V is TRBV2; tentative D call: TRBD1 (5 bases). There are 12 residues in the CDR3. V was pared by 7 bases and J by 6 bases, with 12 bases between. Germline V gene lookup returns CDR1 SNHLY and CDR2 FYNNEI. In DNA form, the CDR3 reads TGTGCCAGCATACGGGGGTCTTCTGAAGCTTTCTTT. It is translated as CASIRGSSEAFF.

The chain carries TRBV18 and TRBJ2-1; 10 bases are a match to TRBD2. After removal of 5 bases from V and 7 bases from J, the junction contained 5 bases not matched to a gene. Germline lookup yields CDR1 KGHSH and CDR2 LQKENI. This CDR3 contains 14 residues. CDR3 amino acids: CASSEREGLNEQFF. The CDR3 DNA sequence: TGTGCCAGCTCAGAGCGGGAGGGCCTAAATGAGCAGTTCTTC.

V is TRBV5-1 and J is TRBJ2-5; TRBD2 agrees at 10 bases. The J call may be faulty, since TRBJ2-7 better matches the DNA end. CDR3 length: 20 amino acids. Germline CDR1 reads SGHRS; CDR2 reads YFSETQ. CDR3 in amino acids: CASSLQVGAGGFGGSYEQYF. The DNA of the CDR3 is TGCGCCAGCAGCCTACAAGTGGGAGCGGGGGGGTTTGGGGGCTCCTACGAGCAGTACTTC.

The rearrangement joins TRBV5-4 to TRBJ2-5, with a possible D match to TRBD2 (5 bases). Trimming pared 0 bases from V and 7 bases from J, leaving 19 bases between. Germline CDR1 SGHNT, CDR2 YYREEE (reference sequence). The CDR3 covers 16 residues. In DNA form, the CDR3 reads TGTGCCAGCAGCTTGGGGTTTGGGTCCTCGGCGGGGACCCAGTACTTC. Amino acid sequence: CASSLGFGSSAGTQYF.

In its sample, this clone was seen a few times. V usage is TRBV23-1 and J usage is TRBJ1-2, with TRBD1 matching over 8 bases. TRBV23-1 is filed as an ORF, its function uncertain. V trimming: 4 bases; J trimming: 1 base; junction bases outside the gene matches: 8. The CDR3 has 16 residues. The CDR3: CASSPDDRGHNYGYTF. In DNA, the CDR3 is TGCGCCAGCAGTCCCGACGACAGGGGACATAACTATGGCTACACCTTC.

The chain uses TRBV5-1 and TRBJ1-6; 7 bases match TRBD1. There are 14 residues in the CDR3. CDR1 and CDR2 from the germline V gene are SGHRS and YFSETQ. V dropped 0 bases and J dropped 8; count of bases not matched to a gene: 2. For the CDR3, the DNA is TGCGCCAGCAGCTTGGAAGGGGGCGATTCACCCCTCCACTTT. Translated, it gives CASSLEGGDSPLHF.

The J gene is TRBJ2-5, the V gene TRBV7-2; 15 positions agree with TRBD2. The trim removed 0 bases at V and 5 bases at J, leaving 7 bases unmatched. The CDR3 runs 18 residues. The germline V gene has CDR1 SGHTA and CDR2 FQGNSA. The CDR3 protein is CASSLARTSGGAGETQYF. The CDR3 DNA reads TGTGCCAGCAGCTTAGCCCGGACTAGCGGGGGGGCGGGGGAGACCCAGTACTTC.

This chain links TRBV5-4 with TRBJ1-1, with TRBD1 identical over 12 bases. Germline lookup yields CDR1 SGHNT and CDR2 YYREEE (reference sequence). The CDR3 is made up of 16 amino acids. The trim removed 0 bases at V and 6 bases at J, leaving 6 bases unmatched. The CDR3 bases are TGTGCCAGCAGCTTGGGGGGACAGGGGGCTAGGTCTGAAGCTTTCTTT. Protein sequence: CASSLGGQGARSEAFF.

The rearrangement links TRBV9 to TRBJ1-2; tentative D call: TRBD1 (5 bases). V dropped 3 bases and J dropped 7 bases, with 7 bases sitting between them. Germline CDR1 reads SGDLS; CDR2 reads YYNGEE. The length of the CDR3 is 11 residues. The CDR3 loop reads CASSAQGGYTF. CDR3 nucleotide sequence: TGTGCCAGCAGCGCTCAGGGTGGCTACACCTTC.

A word on this clone: The junction and the germline gene differ at one end; a read error may be behind it. The V call is TRBV7-9, the J call TRBJ2-7; tentatively, D is TRBD1 (7 bases). CDR1 and CDR2 from the germline V gene are SEHNR and FQNEAQ (reference sequence). This CDR3 has 15 amino acids. CDR3 coding DNA: TGTTCCAGCAGCCCCGGGGGTGGGGACAGCTACGAGCAGTACTTC. It specifies CSSSPGGGDSYEQYF.

This rearrangement joins TRBV5-1 to TRBJ2-2; 7 nucleotides align to TRBD2. This CDR3 is built from 15 residues. CDR1 is SGHRS, CDR2 YFSETQ, per germline. Trimming cost V 0 bases and J 5 bases; bases outside gene matches: 4. The CDR3: CASSLAVGGTGELFF. CDR3 sequence (DNA): TGCGCCAGCAGCTTGGCCGTGGGGGGGACCGGGGAGCTGTTTTTT.

This clone was counted between two and nine times. The J gene is TRBJ2-1, the V gene TRBV19; 7 bases fit TRBD1. The CDR3 covers 13 residues. CDR1 LNHDA and CDR2 SQIVND come from the germline V gene (reference sequence). With V trimmed by 3 bases and J by 9 bases, 5 bases remained unmatched. This CDR3 reads CASSIVEGAEQFF. In DNA, the CDR3 is TGTGCCAGTAGTATTGTCGAGGGGGCTGAGCAGTTCTTC.

This clone occurred once. The chain couples TRBV7-6 to TRBJ2-2; D ambiguous. Between the trimmed V and J ends, which lost 6 bases and 0 bases, there was a span of 17 bases. CDR1 SGHVS and CDR2 FNYEAQ come from the germline V gene. The CDR3 runs to 17 residues. The CDR3 loop is CASSRTPNHSNTGELFF. The CDR3 DNA is TGTGCCAGCAGTCGTACTCCGAACCACTCGAACACCGGGGAGCTGTTTTTT.

The chain recombines TRBV6-6 with TRBJ2-1; a possible D gene is TRBD1 (6 bases). The CDR3 length is 16 residues. V lost 4 bases and J lost 5, with 18 bases in between. Germline V gene lookup returns CDR1 MNHNY and CDR2 SVGAGI (reference sequence). The CDR3 region is CASSSTRTEIHNEQFF. Here the CDR3 DNA reads TGTGCCAGCAGTTCCACCCGGACAGAGATACACAATGAGCAGTTCTTC.

The chain couples TRBV29-1 to TRBJ2-7; maybe TRBD1 (6 bases). V was clipped by 4 bases and J by 3 bases, with 13 bases between them. This CDR3 is 13 amino acids long. Per the germline V gene, CDR1 is SQVTM and CDR2 is ANQGSEA. The CDR3 DNA is TGCAGCGTTGTAGAGTTGGACAGCTACGAGCAGTACTTC. Protein sequence: CSVVELDSYEQYF.

V gene TRBV9 combines with J gene TRBJ2-1, with 11 bases identical to TRBD2. From germline, CDR1 is SGDLS and CDR2 YYNGEE. J gave up 3 bases and V 2 bases, and 10 bases lay outside the gene matches. CDR3 size: 18 residues. The CDR3, as DNA: TGTGCCAGCAGCGTTTCCCCCACCGGGACTAGCGGCTACAATGAGCAGTTCTTC. Amino acids: CASSVSPTGTSGYNEQFF.